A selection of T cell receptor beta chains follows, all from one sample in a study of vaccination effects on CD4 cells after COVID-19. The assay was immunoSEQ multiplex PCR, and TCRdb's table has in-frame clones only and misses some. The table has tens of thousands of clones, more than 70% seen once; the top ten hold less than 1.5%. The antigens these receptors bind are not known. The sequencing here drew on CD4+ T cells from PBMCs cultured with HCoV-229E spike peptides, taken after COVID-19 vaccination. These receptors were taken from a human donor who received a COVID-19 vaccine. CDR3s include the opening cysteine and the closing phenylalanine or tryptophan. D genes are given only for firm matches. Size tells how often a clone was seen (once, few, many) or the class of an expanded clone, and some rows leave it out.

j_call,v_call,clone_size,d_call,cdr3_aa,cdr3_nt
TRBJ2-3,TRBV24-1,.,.,CATPFADTQYF,TGTGCCACCCCTTTTGCGGATACGCAGTATTTT
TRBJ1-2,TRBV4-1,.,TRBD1,CASSQVYEGTGNYGYTF,TGCGCCAGCAGCCAAGTCTATGAAGGGACAGGGAACTATGGCTACACCTTC
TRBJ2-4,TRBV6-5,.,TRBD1,CASRGDRGAKNIQYF,TGTGCCAGCCGGGGGGACAGGGGAGCCAAAAACATTCAGTACTTC
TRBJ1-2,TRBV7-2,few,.,CASSPLPRGAGYGYTF,TGTGCCAGCAGCCCACTACCGAGGGGCGCAGGGTATGGCTACACCTTC
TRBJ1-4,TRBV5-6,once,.,CASSVHLDTHWEKLFF,TGTGCCAGCAGTGTCCACCTGGACACCCATTGGGAAAAACTGTTTTTT
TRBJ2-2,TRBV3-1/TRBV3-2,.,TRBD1,CASSQAHPGQGAVDTGELFF,TGTGCCAGCAGCCAAGCTCATCCGGGACAGGGGGCTGTGGACACCGGGGAGCTGTTTTTT
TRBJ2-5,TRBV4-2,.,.,CASSRIGAGRETQYF,TGTGCCAGCAGCCGCATCGGAGCAGGGAGAGAGACCCAGTACTTC
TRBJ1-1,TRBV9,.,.,CASSQFAGSANTEAFF,TGTGCCAGCAGCCAATTCGCCGGGTCCGCGAACACTGAAGCTTTCTTT
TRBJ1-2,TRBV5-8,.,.,CASSPGFDYTF,TGTGCCAGCAGCCCCGGTTTTGACTACACCTTC
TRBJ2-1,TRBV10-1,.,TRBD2,CASSWSGGAGEQFF,TGCGCCAGCAGTTGGAGCGGGGGGGCAGGTGAGCAGTTCTTC
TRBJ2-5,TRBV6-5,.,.,CASSYDSGVGETQYF,TGTGCCAGCAGTTACGATTCGGGGGTGGGGGAGACCCAGTACTTC
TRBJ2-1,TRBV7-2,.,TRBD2,CASSLTSGGYNEQFF,TGTGCCAGCAGCTTGACTAGCGGGGGTTACAATGAGCAGTTCTTC
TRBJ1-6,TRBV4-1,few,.,CASSQAGHLFSYNSPLHF,TGCGCCAGCAGCCAAGCGGGACACCTCTTCTCCTATAATTCACCCCTCCACTTT
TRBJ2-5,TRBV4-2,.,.,CASSQTSTRTETQYF,TGTGCCAGCAGCCAAACCTCGACTAGGACTGAGACCCAGTACTTC
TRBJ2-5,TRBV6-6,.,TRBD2,CASSRQDRLAGQETQYF,TGTGCCAGCAGTCGCCAGGATCGACTAGCGGGTCAAGAGACCCAGTACTTC
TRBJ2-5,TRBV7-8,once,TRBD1,CASNQRQGGETQYF,TGTGCCAGCAACCAACGACAGGGTGGGGAGACCCAGTACTTC
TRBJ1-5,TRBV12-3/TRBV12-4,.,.,CASSLLPRQPQHF,TGTGCCAGCAGTTTACTCCCCCGTCAGCCCCAGCATTTT
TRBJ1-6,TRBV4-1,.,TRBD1,CASSHGQGPVSPLHF,TGCGCCAGCAGCCACGGACAGGGGCCGGTATCACCCCTCCACTTT
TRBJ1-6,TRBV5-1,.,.,CASSSGHSSYNSPLHF,TGCGCCAGCAGTTCCGGCCATAGCTCCTATAATTCACCCCTCCACTTT
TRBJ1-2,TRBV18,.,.,CASSPRRPQGESNYGYTF,TGTGCCAGCTCACCAAGACGTCCACAGGGCGAATCGAACTATGGCTACACCTTC
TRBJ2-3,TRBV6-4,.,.,CASSATFTDTQYF,TGTGCCAGCAGTGCGACGTTCACAGATACGCAGTATTTT
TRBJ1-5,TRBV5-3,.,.,CARSLRDMGNQPQHF,TGTGCCAGAAGCTTGAGGGATATGGGCAATCAGCCCCAGCATTTT
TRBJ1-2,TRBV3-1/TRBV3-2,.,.,CASSQHGGASGYTF,TGTGCCAGCAGCCAACACGGGGGGGCGAGTGGCTACACCTTC
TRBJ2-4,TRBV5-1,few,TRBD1,CASSFDRAAKNIQYF,TGCGCCAGCAGCTTCGACAGGGCTGCCAAAAACATTCAGTACTTC
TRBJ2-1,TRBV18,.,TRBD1,CASSPGTASYNEQFF,TGTGCCAGCTCACCAGGGACAGCCTCCTACAATGAGCAGTTCTTC
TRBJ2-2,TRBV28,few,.,CASTQTTGELFF,TGTGCCAGCACCCAAACTACCGGGGAGCTGTTTTTT
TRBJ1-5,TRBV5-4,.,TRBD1,CASSLDGGQIGSPQHF,TGTGCCAGCAGCTTGGATGGGGGACAGATCGGTTCGCCCCAGCATTTT
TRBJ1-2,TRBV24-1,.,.,CATSEATGHYGYTF,TGTGCCACCAGTGAGGCAACAGGGCACTATGGCTACACCTTC
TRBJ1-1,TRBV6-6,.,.,CASSYEFLNTEAFF,TGTGCCAGCAGTTACGAGTTCTTGAACACTGAAGCTTTCTTT
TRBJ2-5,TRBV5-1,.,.,CASSLQLQQGETQYF,TGCGCCAGCAGCTTGCAGTTACAGCAGGGGGAGACCCAGTACTTC
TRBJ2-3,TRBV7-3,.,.,CASSRQGISADTQYF,TGTGCCAGCAGCCGCCAGGGGATAAGCGCAGATACGCAGTATTTT
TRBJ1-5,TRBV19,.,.,CASSYFGFNQPQHF,TGTGCCAGTAGTTATTTCGGCTTCAATCAGCCCCAGCATTTT
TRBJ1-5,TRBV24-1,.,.,CATSDFSNRVSNQPQHF,TGTGCCACCAGTGATTTCTCTAACAGGGTTAGCAATCAGCCCCAGCATTTT
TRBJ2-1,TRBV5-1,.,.,CASSLSGDSYNEQFF,TGCGCCAGCAGCTTGTCTGGGGACTCCTACAATGAGCAGTTCTTC
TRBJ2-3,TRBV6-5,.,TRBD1,CASSPITGGAYTQYF,TGTGCCAGCAGCCCGATTACAGGGGGCGCTTATACGCAGTATTTT
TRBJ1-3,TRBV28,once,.,CASSRNAGNTIYF,TGTGCCAGCAGTAGGAATGCTGGAAACACCATATATTTT
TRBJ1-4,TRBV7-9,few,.,CASSPLFQGKGLFF,TGTGCCAGCAGCCCCCTTTTCCAGGGAAAGGGGCTGTTTTTT
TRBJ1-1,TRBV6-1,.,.,CASSETGVNTEAFF,TGTGCCAGCAGTGAGACAGGAGTAAACACTGAAGCTTTCTTT
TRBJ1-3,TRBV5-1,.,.,CASSLASGRIGNTIYF,TGCGCCAGCAGCTTGGCATCTGGTAGAATTGGAAACACCATATATTTT
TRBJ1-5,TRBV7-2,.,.,CASTLSGPQRQPQHF,TGTGCCAGCACCCTTTCGGGCCCGCAGCGGCAGCCCCAGCATTTT
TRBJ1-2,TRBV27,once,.,CASSLSPGISGGYTF,TGTGCCAGCAGTTTATCTCCAGGGATATCGGGTGGCTACACCTTC
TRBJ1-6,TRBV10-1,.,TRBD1,CASSEGTGGNNNSPLHF,TGCGCCAGCAGTGAAGGCACAGGGGGCAATAATAATTCACCCCTCCACTTT
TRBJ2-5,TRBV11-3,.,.,CASSLEGGQETQYF,TGTGCCAGCAGCTTAGAGGGCGGCCAAGAGACCCAGTACTTC
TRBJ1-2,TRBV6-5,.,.,CASSYGSANYGYTF,TGTGCCAGCAGTTACGGGTCAGCTAACTATGGCTACACCTTC
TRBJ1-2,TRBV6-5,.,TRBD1,CASRDSLYGYTF,TGTGCCAGCCGGGACAGCCTCTATGGCTACACCTTC